A selection of T cell receptor beta chains follows, all from one sample in a study of cytomegalovirus exposure and HLA in healthy donors. TCRdb's copy holds only in-frame clones and misses some; the assay was immunoSEQ multiplex PCR. Of 130,000 or so clones listed, about 76% are singletons. Sequencing was carried out using PBMCs. These receptors all come from a middle-aged man in good health and CMV-seropositive. The CDR3 runs from the conserved cysteine through the conserved F or W. A D gene is named only where the DNA matches it firmly. A clone size is listed for some rows: how often the clone was seen (once, few, many), or a class if it is expanded.

v_gene: TRBV2; j_gene: TRBJ1-3; abundance: few; d_gene: TRBD1; CDR3aa: CASKMGTGTGNTIYF; CDR3nt: TGTGCCAGCAAGATGGGGACAGGGACTGGAAACACCATATATTTT
v_gene: TRBV5-1; j_gene: TRBJ1-2; abundance: .; d_gene: TRBD1; CDR3aa: CASSEGTAILNFYGYTF; CDR3nt: TGCGCCAGCAGCGAAGGGACAGCAATACTGAATTTCTATGGCTACACCTTC
v_gene: TRBV2; j_gene: TRBJ1-5; abundance: .; d_gene: TRBD1; CDR3aa: CASRTGTEARPQHF; CDR3nt: TGTGCCAGCAGAACCGGGACAGAGGCTAGGCCCCAGCATTTT
v_gene: TRBV30; j_gene: TRBJ2-1; abundance: .; d_gene: TRBD1; CDR3aa: CAWTGTGSYNEQFF; CDR3nt: TGTGCCTGGACCGGGACAGGCTCCTACAATGAGCAGTTCTTC
v_gene: TRBV2; j_gene: TRBJ2-2; abundance: once; d_gene: TRBD2; CDR3aa: CASRAGVAGELFF; CDR3nt: TGTGCCAGTCGAGCGGGGGTGGCCGGGGAGCTGTTTTTT
v_gene: TRBV29-1; j_gene: TRBJ2-1; abundance: .; d_gene: TRBD2; CDR3aa: CSVEGLAGFSYNEQFF; CDR3nt: TGCAGCGTTGAAGGACTAGCGGGGTTCTCCTACAATGAGCAGTTCTTC
v_gene: TRBV7-8; j_gene: TRBJ2-1; abundance: few; d_gene: TRBD2; CDR3aa: CASSLARLAGGYEQFF; CDR3nt: TGTGCCAGCAGCTTAGCCAGACTAGCGGGAGGCTATGAGCAGTTCTTC
v_gene: TRBV27; j_gene: TRBJ1-3; abundance: few; d_gene: .; CDR3aa: CASSLSIQGLSGNTIYF; CDR3nt: TGTGCCAGCAGTTTATCGATCCAGGGCCTCTCTGGAAACACCATATATTTT
v_gene: TRBV18; j_gene: TRBJ1-2; abundance: .; d_gene: TRBD1; CDR3aa: CASSPGQGPGYTF; CDR3nt: TGTGCCAGCTCACCAGGACAGGGTCCCGGCTACACCTTC
v_gene: TRBV5-4; j_gene: TRBJ2-7; abundance: few; d_gene: .; CDR3aa: CASSQDHPPQGPSYEQYF; CDR3nt: TGTGCCAGCAGCCAAGATCACCCCCCACAGGGTCCCTCCTACGAGCAGTACTTC
v_gene: TRBV14; j_gene: TRBJ2-2; abundance: once; d_gene: .; CDR3aa: CASSPRTVNTGELFF; CDR3nt: TGTGCCAGCAGCCCCCGGACAGTCAACACCGGGGAGCTGTTTTTT
v_gene: TRBV5-5; j_gene: TRBJ1-2; abundance: once; d_gene: .; CDR3aa: CASSLATDPYGYTF; CDR3nt: TGTGCCAGCAGCTTGGCGACAGACCCCTATGGCTACACCTTC
v_gene: TRBV7-9; j_gene: TRBJ1-1; abundance: .; d_gene: TRBD1; CDR3aa: CASSWDREAFF; CDR3nt: TGTGCCAGCAGCTGGGACAGGGAAGCTTTCTTT
v_gene: TRBV6-5; j_gene: TRBJ1-5; abundance: .; d_gene: .; CDR3aa: CASKPDSINQPQHF; CDR3nt: TGTGCCAGCAAACCTGACAGCATCAATCAGCCCCAGCATTTT
v_gene: TRBV19; j_gene: TRBJ1-2; abundance: once; d_gene: TRBD1; CDR3aa: CASSTDRASGGYTF; CDR3nt: TGTGCCAGTAGTACCGACAGGGCCTCAGGTGGCTACACCTTC
v_gene: TRBV28; j_gene: TRBJ2-5; abundance: .; d_gene: TRBD2; CDR3aa: CASTGAGDAQSLQETQYF; CDR3nt: TGTGCCAGCACCGGGGCGGGGGATGCTCAGAGTCTCCAAGAGACCCAGTACTTC
v_gene: TRBV5-1; j_gene: TRBJ1-1; abundance: .; d_gene: TRBD1; CDR3aa: CASSLHTGGYDTEAFF; CDR3nt: TGCGCCAGCAGCTTGCATACAGGGGGCTATGACACTGAAGCTTTCTTT
v_gene: TRBV6-5; j_gene: TRBJ1-4; abundance: .; d_gene: .; CDR3aa: CASRRESTNEKLFF; CDR3nt: TGTGCCAGCAGGAGGGAATCAACTAATGAAAAACTGTTTTTT
v_gene: TRBV28; j_gene: TRBJ2-7; abundance: .; d_gene: TRBD2; CDR3aa: CASSFVRYTSGRAYEQYF; CDR3nt: TGTGCCAGCAGTTTCGTTCGCTACACTAGCGGGAGGGCCTACGAGCAGTACTTC
v_gene: TRBV5-1; j_gene: TRBJ2-1; abundance: .; d_gene: .; CDR3aa: CASSLVPAGAYNEQFF; CDR3nt: TGCGCCAGCAGCTTGGTCCCCGCCGGGGCCTACAATGAGCAGTTCTTC
v_gene: TRBV7-9; j_gene: TRBJ2-1; abundance: .; d_gene: .; CDR3aa: CASGQVVDNEQFF; CDR3nt: TGTGCTAGCGGACAGGTGGTCGACAATGAGCAGTTCTTC
v_gene: TRBV19; j_gene: TRBJ1-1; abundance: .; d_gene: TRBD1; CDR3aa: CAISGQGANTEAFF; CDR3nt: TGTGCCATAAGCGGACAGGGAGCGAACACTGAAGCTTTCTTT
v_gene: TRBV19; j_gene: TRBJ2-1; abundance: once; d_gene: TRBD2; CDR3aa: CASSRGSGSSYNEQFF; CDR3nt: TGTGCCAGTAGTCGCGGTAGCGGGAGCTCCTACAATGAGCAGTTCTTC
v_gene: TRBV10-3; j_gene: TRBJ1-1; abundance: .; d_gene: .; CDR3aa: CAISTAGNTEAFF; CDR3nt: TGTGCCATCAGTACGGCGGGGAACACTGAAGCTTTCTTT
v_gene: TRBV21-1; j_gene: TRBJ2-7; abundance: .; d_gene: .; CDR3aa: CASRGGVRGFGGSSYEQYF; CDR3nt: TGTGCCAGCAGGGGGGGGGTAAGGGGATTTGGCGGGAGCTCCTACGAGCAGTACTTC
v_gene: TRBV27; j_gene: TRBJ1-1; abundance: .; d_gene: .; CDR3aa: CASSRQPAGHSNTEAFF; CDR3nt: TGTGCCAGCAGTCGGCAGCCGGCGGGGCATTCGAACACTGAAGCTTTCTTT
v_gene: TRBV9; j_gene: TRBJ2-1; abundance: .; d_gene: .; CDR3aa: CASSLRGGEQFF; CDR3nt: TGTGCCAGCAGCCTCCGAGGCGGGGAGCAGTTCTTC
v_gene: TRBV7-9; j_gene: TRBJ2-5; abundance: .; d_gene: TRBD1; CDR3aa: CASSLVGQGGETQYF; CDR3nt: TGTGCCAGCAGCTTAGTGGGACAGGGAGGAGAGACCCAGTACTTC
v_gene: TRBV7-9; j_gene: TRBJ1-4; abundance: .; d_gene: .; CDR3aa: CASSSQEINEKLFF; CDR3nt: TGTGCCAGCAGCTCCCAGGAAATTAATGAAAAACTGTTTTTT
v_gene: TRBV7-6; j_gene: TRBJ1-3; abundance: .; d_gene: TRBD1; CDR3aa: CASSSGQFSGNTIYF; CDR3nt: TGTGCCAGCAGCTCGGGACAGTTCTCTGGAAACACCATATATTTT
v_gene: TRBV27; j_gene: TRBJ1-5; abundance: few; d_gene: .; CDR3aa: CASSLSGGGRGQPQHF; CDR3nt: TGTGCCAGCAGTTTAAGCGGGGGAGGACGCGGTCAGCCCCAGCATTTT
v_gene: TRBV13; j_gene: TRBJ2-1; abundance: .; d_gene: TRBD1; CDR3aa: CASSRDRGNNEQFF; CDR3nt: TGTGCCAGCAGCCGGGACAGGGGAAACAATGAGCAGTTCTTC
v_gene: TRBV5-4; j_gene: TRBJ2-1; abundance: .; d_gene: .; CDR3aa: CASSLPGLNNNEQFF; CDR3nt: TGTGCCAGCAGCTTGCCTGGACTTAACAACAATGAGCAGTTCTTC
v_gene: TRBV2; j_gene: TRBJ2-1; abundance: once; d_gene: TRBD2; CDR3aa: CASSGFLAGNNEQFF; CDR3nt: TGTGCCAGCAGTGGTTTCCTAGCGGGGAACAATGAGCAGTTCTTC
v_gene: TRBV7-6; j_gene: TRBJ2-7; abundance: few; d_gene: TRBD2; CDR3aa: CASSSWGGAYEQYF; CDR3nt: TGTGCCAGCAGCTCGTGGGGGGGAGCCTACGAGCAGTACTTC
v_gene: TRBV19; j_gene: TRBJ2-1; abundance: few; d_gene: .; CDR3aa: CASSMRDSSYNEQFF; CDR3nt: TGTGCCAGTAGTATGAGGGACTCCTCCTACAATGAGCAGTTCTTC
v_gene: TRBV6-5; j_gene: TRBJ2-1; abundance: .; d_gene: .; CDR3aa: CASRRTSRGGGEQFF; CDR3nt: TGTGCCAGCAGACGAACTAGCCGAGGTGGAGGTGAGCAGTTCTTC
v_gene: TRBV27; j_gene: TRBJ1-2; abundance: .; d_gene: .; CDR3aa: CASSLSTTGPNGYTF; CDR3nt: TGTGCCAGCAGTTTATCCACTACAGGGCCTAATGGCTACACCTTC
v_gene: TRBV7-9; j_gene: TRBJ2-3; abundance: .; d_gene: TRBD2; CDR3aa: CASGRTSGTDTQYF; CDR3nt: TGTGCCAGCGGTAGGACTAGCGGCACAGATACGCAGTATTTT
v_gene: TRBV5-1; j_gene: TRBJ2-1; abundance: .; d_gene: TRBD2; CDR3aa: CASSLAGLSSYNEQFF; CDR3nt: TGCGCCAGCAGCTTGGCGGGACTATCATCCTACAATGAGCAGTTCTTC
v_gene: TRBV11-3; j_gene: TRBJ2-1; abundance: .; d_gene: TRBD2; CDR3aa: CASSLRAGGFSSYNEQFF; CDR3nt: TGTGCCAGCAGCTTACGAGCGGGGGGATTCAGCTCCTACAATGAGCAGTTCTTC